The TCR beta chain described here comes from a study of T cells after posttransplantation cyclophosphamide. Treatment was busulfan-fludarabine conditioning, a marrow graft, and cyclophosphamide on days +3 and +4. Assay: immunoSEQ multiplex PCR; the TCRdb copy retains only in-frame clones and omits some. The sample shows some 37,000 clones, roughly 73% of them seen only once. The germline gives CDR1 KGHSH, CDR2 LQKENI. With 3 bases removed from V and 0 bases from J, the gap between germline ends came to 6 bases. The CDR3 has 15 amino acids. This clone has just a few counts. This chain connects TRBV18 to TRBJ1-6; unclear D gene. This TCR was recovered from a female patient aged 40-50 years who received an allogeneic stem cell transplant from a related donor, was CMV-positive, and had no GVHD. Some T cells may trace back to the graft donor. The sample consisted of CD4+ T cells sorted from blood, taken 1,800 to 2,000 days after a stem cell transplant with posttransplant cyclophosphamide. The CDR3 reads CASSPGSSYNSPLHF. In nucleotides, the CDR3 is TGTGCCAGCTCACCGGGGAGCTCCTATAATTCACCCCTCCACTTT.